This T cell receptor beta chain was captured by sequencing in a study of cytomegalovirus exposure and HLA in healthy donors. The CDR3 consists of 15 residues. V trimming: 1 base; J trimming: 1 base; junction bases outside the gene matches: 3. The germline V gene encodes CDR1 GTSNPN and CDR2 SVGIG (reference sequence). Primers included in the PCR were 60 Vbeta and 13 Jbeta primers. Per the original data handling: In a later analysis, roughly 11 million of 60 million to 80 million unique beta chains occurred in at least two donors. Generated by immunoSEQ multiplex PCR, the TCRdb table keeps only in-frame clones and is missing some. The V and J calls and clone size come from that table; D and trimming were worked out from the DNA. In the table there are approximately 120,000 clones, 69% of which are singletons. Donors were nominally healthy when sampled, though unrecorded immune exposures were likely.

Notes on this clone: Its antigen remains unknown.

Points from the study as a whole: TCR sequences were mostly rare, though some public TCRs occurred in many donors. In an earlier analysis, productive rearrangement rates for most beta V segments clustered near 87% or 30%.

Material for sequencing was PBMCs. This chain joins TRBV30 and TRBJ2-7, with TRBD2 identical over 11 bases. This sequence originates from a woman in her 70s in good health and CMV-seropositive. Here the CDR3 reads CAWSGSGRVSYEQYF. The CDR3 DNA follows: TGTGCCTGGAGTGGTAGCGGGAGGGTGTCCTACGAGCAGTACTTC.